Sequencing of this T cell receptor (beta chain) was carried out in a study of T cell responses to AZD1222 COVID-19 vaccine. General observations from the study: The donors showed a predominance of white British ancestry and of females, with possible underestimation of clonal diversity. A rise in Spike-specific TCR breadth and depth followed two AZD1222 doses. Spike was spanned by vaccine-associated CD4 TCRs, which were dominant at 160-218 and 743-854. Targeting of unmutated variant regions was reportedly seen in nearly half of spike-specific TCRs.

Here immunoSEQ multiplex PCR was the method, and the copy in TCRdb shows in-frame clones only, minus some. Counted here are fewer than 90,000 clones, about 90% occurring once; the ten biggest clones make up 11%. To note about this clone: Its target is not known.

The CDR3 has 17 residues. Germline lookup yields CDR1 SGHKS and CDR2 YYEKEE (reference sequence). V lost 4 bases and J 9 bases, leaving 26 bases between the germline ends. The sequence came from an adult who received the AZD1222 COVID-19 vaccine. The chain is built from TRBV5-5 and TRBJ2-4; D remains ambiguous. The sequenced sample was peripheral blood, obtained 28 days after the second AZD1222 dose. CDR3 sequence: CASSVGVGPAGFVIQYF. CDR3 DNA: TGTGCCAGCAGCGTCGGAGTCGGGCCGGCCGGGTTCGTCATTCAGTACTTC.